These 2 T cell receptor beta chains were sequenced from one sample in a study of control samples from healthy donors and cancer patients. The data were produced by immunoSEQ multiplex PCR, yet TCRdb's version contains in-frame clones alone and is incomplete. This sample has roughly 120,000 clones, with about 92% found just once. The material sequenced was PBMCs. The receptor set was obtained from a man aged 45-65 years with head and neck cancer.

The chain links TRBV29-1 to TRBJ2-3, with 8 bases identical to TRBD2. CDR1 and CDR2 from the germline V gene are SQVTM and ANQGSEA. This CDR3 has 13 amino acids. V was clipped by 7 bases and J by 5 bases; unmatched bases: 8. The CDR3: CSAASGRRDTQYF. CDR3 coding DNA: TGCAGCGCCGCTAGCGGGCGCAGAGATACGCAGTATTTT.

This clone was counted once. The gene calls are TRBV5-4 and TRBJ1-3, with D unclear. This CDR3 has 15 residues. The V end was cut by 0 bases, the J end by 0 bases, with 7 bases between. Germline V gene data show CDR1 as SGHNT and CDR2 as YYREEE (reference sequence). The CDR3, as DNA: TGTGCCAGCAGCTTGGCAGGTCTCTCTGGAAACACCATATATTTT. This encodes CASSLAGLSGNTIYF.